This T cell receptor (beta chain) was captured in a study of blood T cell repertoires in COVID-19. Across the study: T cells, B-cell-depleted T cells, or PBMCs provided the cDNA or gDNA that served as material.

This clone was observed a handful of times. In the study's own analysis: Quantification of nucleated cells was approximated via reference gene primer amplification. Method: immunoSEQ multiplex PCR; TCRdb's copy keeps in-frame clones and lacks some. The V and J calls and clone size are taken from that table; D and trimming were inferred from the DNA. The repertoire holds 90,000 to 100,000 clones, with 70% to 85% as singletons. CDR1 is SNHLY and CDR2 is FYNNEI in the germline V gene. The CDR3 length is 12 residues. Trimming cost V 8 bases and J 1 base, with 8 bases left between them. The chain uses TRBV2 and TRBJ1-2; D uncertain. The clonotype originates from a man between 70 and 80 years old with active or convalescent COVID-19. Sequenced sample: peripheral blood. The CDR3 DNA sequence: TGTGCCAGCGACACCTATAACTATGGCTACACCTTC. Translating it yields CASDTYNYGYTF.